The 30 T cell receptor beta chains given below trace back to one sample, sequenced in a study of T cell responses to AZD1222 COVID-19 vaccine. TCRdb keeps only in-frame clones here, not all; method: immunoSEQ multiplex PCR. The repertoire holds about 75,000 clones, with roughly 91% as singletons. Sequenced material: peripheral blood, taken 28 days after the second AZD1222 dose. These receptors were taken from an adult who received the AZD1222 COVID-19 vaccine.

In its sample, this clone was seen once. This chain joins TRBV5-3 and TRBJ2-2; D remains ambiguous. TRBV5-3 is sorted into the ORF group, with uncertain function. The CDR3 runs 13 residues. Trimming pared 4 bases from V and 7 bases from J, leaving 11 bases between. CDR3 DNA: TGTGCCAGAAGCCACCCTCTTTACGGGGAGCTGTTTTTT. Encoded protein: CARSHPLYGELFF.

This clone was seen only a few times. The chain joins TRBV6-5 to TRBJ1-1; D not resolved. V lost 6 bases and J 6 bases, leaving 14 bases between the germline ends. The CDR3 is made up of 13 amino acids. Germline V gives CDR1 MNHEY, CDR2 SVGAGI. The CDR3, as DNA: TGTGCCAGCAGCTCCCGGACGGTTGCTGAAGCTTTCTTT. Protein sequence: CASSSRTVAEAFF.

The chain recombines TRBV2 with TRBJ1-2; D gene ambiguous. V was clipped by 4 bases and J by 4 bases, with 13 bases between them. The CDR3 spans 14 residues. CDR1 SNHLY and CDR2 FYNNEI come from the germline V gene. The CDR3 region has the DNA TGTGCCAGCAGTGGGAGGGAGGGAGGCTATGGCTACACCTTC. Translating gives CASSGREGGYGYTF.

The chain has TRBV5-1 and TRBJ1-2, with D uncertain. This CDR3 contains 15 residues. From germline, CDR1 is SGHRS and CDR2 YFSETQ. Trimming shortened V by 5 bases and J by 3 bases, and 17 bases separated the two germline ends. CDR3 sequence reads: CASRPVEVRHYGYTF. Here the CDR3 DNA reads TGCGCCAGCAGACCCGTGGAGGTTCGACACTATGGCTACACCTTC. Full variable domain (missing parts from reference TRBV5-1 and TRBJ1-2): KAGVTQTPRYLIKTRGQQVTLSCSPISGHRSVSWYQQTPGQGLQFLFEYFSETQRNKGNFPGRFSGRQFSNSRSEMNVSTLELGDSALYLCASRPVEVRHYGYTFGSGTRLTVV.

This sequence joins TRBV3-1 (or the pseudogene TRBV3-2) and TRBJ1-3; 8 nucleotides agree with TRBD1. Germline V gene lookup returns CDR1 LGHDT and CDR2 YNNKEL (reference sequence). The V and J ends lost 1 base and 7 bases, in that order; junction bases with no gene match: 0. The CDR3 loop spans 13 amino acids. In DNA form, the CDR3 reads TGTGCCAGCAGCCAAGGACAGGGGAACACCATATATTTT. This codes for CASSQGQGNTIYF.

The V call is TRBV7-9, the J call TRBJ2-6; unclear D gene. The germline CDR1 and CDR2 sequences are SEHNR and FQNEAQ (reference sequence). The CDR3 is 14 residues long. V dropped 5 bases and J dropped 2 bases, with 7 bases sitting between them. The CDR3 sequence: CASSPWAGANVLTF. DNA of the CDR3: TGTGCCAGCAGCCCGTGGGCTGGGGCCAACGTCCTGACTTTC. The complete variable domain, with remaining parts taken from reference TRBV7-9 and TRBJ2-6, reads DTGVSQNPRHKITKRGQNVTFRCDPISEHNRLYWYRQTLGQGPEFLTYFQNEAQLEKSRLLSDRFSAERPKGSFSTLEIQRTEQGDSAMYLCASSPWAGANVLTFGAGSRLTVL.

The CDR3 DNA sequence: TGTGCCAGCAGCCCTTTAGGGGCCAACGTCCTGACTTTC. Its translation is CASSPLGANVLTF. The chain combines TRBV27 with TRBJ2-6; no firm D call. The CDR3 is 13 amino acids. The V and J ends lost 6 bases and 4 bases respectively, with 7 bases between them. The germline gives CDR1 MNHEY, CDR2 SMNVEV (reference sequence). The full variable domain, with the rest looked up from reference TRBV27 and TRBJ2-6, is EAQVTQNPRYLITVTGKKLTVTCSQNMNHEYMSWYRQDPGLGLRQIYYSMNVEVTDKGDVPEGYKVSRKEKRNFPLILESPSPNQTSLYFCASSPLGANVLTFGAGSRLTVL.

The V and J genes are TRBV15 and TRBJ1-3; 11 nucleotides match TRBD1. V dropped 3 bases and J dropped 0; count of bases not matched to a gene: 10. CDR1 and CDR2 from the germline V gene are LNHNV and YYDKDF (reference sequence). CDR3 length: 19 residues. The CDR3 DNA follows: TGTGCCACCAGCAGTAGGGGACAGGGGGGAAGTCTCTCTGGAAACACCATATATTTT. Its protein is CATSSRGQGGSLSGNTIYF. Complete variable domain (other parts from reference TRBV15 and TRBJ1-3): DAMVIQNPRYQVTQFGKPVTLSCSQTLNHNVMYWYQQKSSQAPKLLFHYYDKDFNNEADTPDNFQSRRPNTSFCFLDIRSPGLGDTAMYLCATSSRGQGGSLSGNTIYFGEGSWLTVV.

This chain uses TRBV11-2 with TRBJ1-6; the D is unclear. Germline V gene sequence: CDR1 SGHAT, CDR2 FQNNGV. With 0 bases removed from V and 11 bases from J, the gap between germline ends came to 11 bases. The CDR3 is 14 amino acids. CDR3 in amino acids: CASSLDRLSPPLHF. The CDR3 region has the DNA TGTGCCAGCAGCTTAGACAGGCTTTCCCCACCCCTCCACTTT.

The CDR3 coding sequence is TGCGCCAGCAGCTTGTCCGGGACAGGGGAGACCCAGTACTTC. Protein product: CASSLSGTGETQYF. V gene TRBV5-1 combines with J gene TRBJ2-5; 9 positions match TRBD1. The CDR3 loop spans 14 amino acids. Germline lookup yields CDR1 SGHRS and CDR2 YFSETQ. After removal of 1 base from V and 5 bases from J, the junction contained 3 bases not matched to a gene.

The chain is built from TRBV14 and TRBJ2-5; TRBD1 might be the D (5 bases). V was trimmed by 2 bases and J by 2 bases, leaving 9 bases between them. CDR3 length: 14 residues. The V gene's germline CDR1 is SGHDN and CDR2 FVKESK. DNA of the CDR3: TGTGCCAGCAGCCAACGACAGCGACAAGAGACCCAGTACTTC. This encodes CASSQRQRQETQYF.

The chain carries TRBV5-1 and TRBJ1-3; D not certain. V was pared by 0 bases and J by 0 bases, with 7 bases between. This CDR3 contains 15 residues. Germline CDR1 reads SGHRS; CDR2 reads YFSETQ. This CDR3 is CASSLAYTSGNTIYF. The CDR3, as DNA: TGCGCCAGCAGCTTGGCCTATACCTCTGGAAACACCATATATTTT.

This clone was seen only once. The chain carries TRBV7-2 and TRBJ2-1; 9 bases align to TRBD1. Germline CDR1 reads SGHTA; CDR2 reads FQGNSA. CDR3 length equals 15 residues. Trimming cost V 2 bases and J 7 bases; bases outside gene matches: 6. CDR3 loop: CASSLYGQGYNEQFF. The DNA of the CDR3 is TGTGCCAGCAGCTTATACGGACAGGGGTATAATGAGCAGTTCTTC.

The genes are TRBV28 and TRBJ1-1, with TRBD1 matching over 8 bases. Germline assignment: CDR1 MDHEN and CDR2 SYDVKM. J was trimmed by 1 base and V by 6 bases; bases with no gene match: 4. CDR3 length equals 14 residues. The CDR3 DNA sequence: TGTGCCAGCAGGCCGGGGACAGGGAACACTGAAGCTTTCTTT. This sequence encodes CASRPGTGNTEAFF.

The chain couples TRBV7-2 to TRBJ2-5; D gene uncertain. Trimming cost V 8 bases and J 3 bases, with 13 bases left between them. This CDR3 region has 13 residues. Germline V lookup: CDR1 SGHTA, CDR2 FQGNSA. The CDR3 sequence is CASESGSKETQYF. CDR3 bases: TGTGCCAGCGAATCAGGATCTAAAGAGACCCAGTACTTC.

CDR3 region: CASRQGTSSYNEQFF. In DNA form, the CDR3 reads TGTGCCAGCAGGCAGGGGACTAGCTCCTACAATGAGCAGTTCTTC. J is TRBJ2-1 and V is TRBV14, with 8 bases lining up with TRBD2. The CDR3 is made up of 15 amino acids. The J segment lost 0 bases and the V segment lost 6 bases, leaving 4 bases of the junction unmatched. The V gene's germline CDR1 is SGHDN and CDR2 FVKESK.

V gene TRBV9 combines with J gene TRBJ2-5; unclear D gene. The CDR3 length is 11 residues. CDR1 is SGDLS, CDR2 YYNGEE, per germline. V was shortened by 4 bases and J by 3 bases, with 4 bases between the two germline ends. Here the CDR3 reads CASSSKETQYF. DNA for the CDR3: TGTGCCAGCAGCTCCAAAGAGACCCAGTACTTC. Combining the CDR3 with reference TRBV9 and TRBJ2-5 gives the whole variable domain DSGVTQTPKHLITATGQRVTLRCSPRSGDLSVYWYQQSLDQGLQFLIQYYNGEERAKGNILERFSAQQFPDLHSELNLSSLELGDSALYFCASSSKETQYFGPGTRLLVL.

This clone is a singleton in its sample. The CDR3 DNA follows: TGTGCCAGCAGCTTGGGACAGGTCTACGAGCAGTACTTC. It specifies CASSLGQVYEQYF. This chain links TRBV6-6 with TRBJ2-7; 8 bases fit TRBD1. The CDR3 extends over 13 amino acids. The V and J ends lost 6 bases and 3 bases, in that order; junction bases with no gene match: 4. Germline lookup yields CDR1 MNHNY and CDR2 SVGAGI (reference sequence).

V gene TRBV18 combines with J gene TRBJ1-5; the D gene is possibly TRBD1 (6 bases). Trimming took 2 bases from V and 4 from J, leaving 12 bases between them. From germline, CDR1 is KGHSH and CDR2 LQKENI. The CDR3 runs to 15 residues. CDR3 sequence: CASSPSQGRNQPQHF. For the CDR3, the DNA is TGTGCCAGCTCACCATCACAGGGTCGGAATCAGCCCCAGCATTTT.

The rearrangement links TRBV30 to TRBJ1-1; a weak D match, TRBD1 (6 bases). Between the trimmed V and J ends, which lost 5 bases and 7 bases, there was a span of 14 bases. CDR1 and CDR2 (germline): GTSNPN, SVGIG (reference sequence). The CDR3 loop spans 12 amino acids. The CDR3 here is CAWGRTADEAFF. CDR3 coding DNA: TGTGCCTGGGGGCGGACAGCGGATGAAGCTTTCTTT. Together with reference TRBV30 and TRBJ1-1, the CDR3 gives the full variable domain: SQTIHQWPATLVQPVGSPLSLECTVEGTSNPNLYWYRQAAGRGLQLLFYSVGIGQISSEVPQNLSASRPQDRQFILSSKKLLLSDSGFYLCAWGRTADEAFFGQGTRLTVV.

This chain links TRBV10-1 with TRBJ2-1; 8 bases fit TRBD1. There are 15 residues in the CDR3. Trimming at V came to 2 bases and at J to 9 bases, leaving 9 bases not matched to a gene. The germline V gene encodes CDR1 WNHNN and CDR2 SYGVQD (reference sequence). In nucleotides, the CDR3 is TGCGCCAGCAGTGAGAGACAGGGGTTGTTCGGTGAGCAGTTCTTC. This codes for CASSERQGLFGEQFF.

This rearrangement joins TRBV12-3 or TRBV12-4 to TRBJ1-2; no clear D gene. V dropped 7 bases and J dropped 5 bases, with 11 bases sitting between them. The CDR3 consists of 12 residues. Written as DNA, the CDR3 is TGTGCCAGCAAGACTCGTACTTATGGCTACACCTTC. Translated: CASKTRTYGYTF.

CDR3 nucleotide sequence: TGTGCCAGCAGCGCCCTCACAGGGGGTGATACCGGGGAGCTGTTTTTT. Translating it yields CASSALTGGDTGELFF. The chain joins TRBV9 to TRBJ2-2, with 8 bases aligning to TRBD1. The V and J ends lost 3 bases and 5 bases, in that order; junction bases with no gene match: 9. The CDR3 is 16 residues long. The V gene's germline CDR1 is SGDLS and CDR2 YYNGEE.

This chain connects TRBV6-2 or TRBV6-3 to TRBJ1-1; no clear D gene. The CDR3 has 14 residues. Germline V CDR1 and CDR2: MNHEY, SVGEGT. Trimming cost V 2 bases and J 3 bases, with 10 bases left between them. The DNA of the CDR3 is TGTGCCAGCAGTTACGCCGCAGAATACACTGAAGCTTTCTTT. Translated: CASSYAAEYTEAFF.

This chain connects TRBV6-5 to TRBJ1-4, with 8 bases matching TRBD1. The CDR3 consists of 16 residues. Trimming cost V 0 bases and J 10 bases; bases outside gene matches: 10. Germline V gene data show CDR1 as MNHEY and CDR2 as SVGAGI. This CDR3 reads CASSYSLDRGWRKLFF. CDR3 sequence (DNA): TGTGCCAGCAGTTACTCATTAGACAGGGGCTGGAGAAAACTGTTTTTT.

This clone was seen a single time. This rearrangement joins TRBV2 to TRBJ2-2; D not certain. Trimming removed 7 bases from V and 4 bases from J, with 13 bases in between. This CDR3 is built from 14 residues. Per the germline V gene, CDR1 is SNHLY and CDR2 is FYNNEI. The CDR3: CASIRLESTGELFF. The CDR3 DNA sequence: TGTGCCAGCATCAGGCTGGAAAGCACCGGGGAGCTGTTTTTT.

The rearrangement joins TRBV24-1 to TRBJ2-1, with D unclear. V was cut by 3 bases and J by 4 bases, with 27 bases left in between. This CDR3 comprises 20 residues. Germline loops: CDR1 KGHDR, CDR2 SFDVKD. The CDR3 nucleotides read TGTGCCACCAGTGATCCCAGCGTGGCTCGTACGGGTAGAGCTTACAATGAGCAGTTCTTC. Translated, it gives CATSDPSVARTGRAYNEQFF.

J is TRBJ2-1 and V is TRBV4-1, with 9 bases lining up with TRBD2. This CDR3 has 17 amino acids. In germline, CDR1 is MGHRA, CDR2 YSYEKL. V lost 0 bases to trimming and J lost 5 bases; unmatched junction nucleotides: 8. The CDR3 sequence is CASSQDLASGVDNEQFF. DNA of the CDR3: TGCGCCAGCAGCCAAGATTTGGCTAGCGGGGTCGACAATGAGCAGTTCTTC.

CDR3 protein: CASSVGQYSNQPQHF. CDR3 nucleotide sequence: TGCGCCAGCAGTGTCGGGCAGTATAGCAATCAGCCCCAGCATTTT. The chain combines TRBV10-2 with TRBJ1-5; D ambiguous. There are 15 residues in the CDR3. Germline CDR1 is WSHSY and CDR2 is SAAADI. Trimming took 4 bases from V and 0 from J, leaving 10 bases between them.

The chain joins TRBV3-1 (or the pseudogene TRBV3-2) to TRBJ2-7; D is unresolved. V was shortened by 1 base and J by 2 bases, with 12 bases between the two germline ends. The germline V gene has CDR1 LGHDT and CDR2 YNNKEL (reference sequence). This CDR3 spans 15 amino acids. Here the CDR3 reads CASSQARQGPYEQYF. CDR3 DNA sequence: TGTGCCAGCAGCCAAGCCAGACAAGGGCCCTACGAGCAGTACTTC.